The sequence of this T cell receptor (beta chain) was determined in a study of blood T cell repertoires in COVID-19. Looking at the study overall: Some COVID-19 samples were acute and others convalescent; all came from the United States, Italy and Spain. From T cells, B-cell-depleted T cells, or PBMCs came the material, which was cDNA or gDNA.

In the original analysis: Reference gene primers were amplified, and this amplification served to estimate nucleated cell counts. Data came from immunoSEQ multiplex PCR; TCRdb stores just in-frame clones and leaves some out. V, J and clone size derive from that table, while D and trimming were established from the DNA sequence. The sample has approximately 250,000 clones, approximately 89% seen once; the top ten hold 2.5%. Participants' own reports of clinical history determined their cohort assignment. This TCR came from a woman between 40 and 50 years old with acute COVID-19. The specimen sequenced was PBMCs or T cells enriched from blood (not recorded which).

The chain's CDR3 is CASSSGQGWSPLHF. In DNA, the CDR3 is TGTGCCAGCAGCTCCGGACAGGGGTGGTCACCCCTCCACTTT. The V gene is TRBV27, the J gene TRBJ1-6, with TRBD1 identical over 9 bases. The V gene end was trimmed by 6 bases and the J gene end by 10 bases; junction bases not matched to a gene: 7. The CDR3 has 14 residues. The germline V gene has CDR1 MNHEY and CDR2 SMNVEV (reference sequence).